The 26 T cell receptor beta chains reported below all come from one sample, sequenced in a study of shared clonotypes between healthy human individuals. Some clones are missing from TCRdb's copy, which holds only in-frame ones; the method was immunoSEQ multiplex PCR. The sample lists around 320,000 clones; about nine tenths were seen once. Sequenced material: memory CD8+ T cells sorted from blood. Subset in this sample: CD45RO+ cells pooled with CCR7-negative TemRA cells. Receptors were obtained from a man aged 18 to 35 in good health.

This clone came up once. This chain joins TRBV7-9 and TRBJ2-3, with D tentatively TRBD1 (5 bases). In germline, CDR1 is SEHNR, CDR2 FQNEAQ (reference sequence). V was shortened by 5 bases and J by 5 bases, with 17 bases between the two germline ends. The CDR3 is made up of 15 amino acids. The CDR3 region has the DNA TGTGCCAGCAGCCCCCAGGGAAAAGCCAGAGATACGCAGTATTTT. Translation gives CASSPQGKARDTQYF.

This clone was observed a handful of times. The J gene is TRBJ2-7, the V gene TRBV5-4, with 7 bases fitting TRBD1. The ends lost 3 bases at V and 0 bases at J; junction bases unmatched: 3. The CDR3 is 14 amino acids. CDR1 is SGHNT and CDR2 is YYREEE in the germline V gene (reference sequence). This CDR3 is CASSSTGNSYEQYF. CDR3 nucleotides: TGTGCCAGCAGCTCGACAGGGAACTCCTACGAGCAGTACTTC.

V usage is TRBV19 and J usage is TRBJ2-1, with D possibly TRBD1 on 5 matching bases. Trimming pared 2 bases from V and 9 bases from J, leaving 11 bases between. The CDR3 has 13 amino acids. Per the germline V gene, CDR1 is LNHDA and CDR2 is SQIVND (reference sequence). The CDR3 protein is CASSISPRGEQFF. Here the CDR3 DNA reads TGTGCCAGTAGTATAAGTCCAAGGGGTGAGCAGTTCTTC. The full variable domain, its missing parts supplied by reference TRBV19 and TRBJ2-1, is DGGITQSPKYLFRKEGQNVTLSCEQNLNHDAMYWYRQDPGQGLRLIYYSQIVNDFQKGDIAEGYSVSREKKESFPLTVTSAQKNPTAFYLCASSISPRGEQFFGPGTRLTVL.

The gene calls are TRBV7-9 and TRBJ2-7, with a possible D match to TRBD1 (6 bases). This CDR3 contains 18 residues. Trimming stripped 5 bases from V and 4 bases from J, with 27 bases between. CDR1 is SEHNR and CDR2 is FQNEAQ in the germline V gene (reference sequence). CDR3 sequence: CASSPQGQRWGPGYEQYF. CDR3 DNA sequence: TGTGCCAGCAGCCCCCAGGGACAACGGTGGGGGCCTGGTTACGAGCAGTACTTC.

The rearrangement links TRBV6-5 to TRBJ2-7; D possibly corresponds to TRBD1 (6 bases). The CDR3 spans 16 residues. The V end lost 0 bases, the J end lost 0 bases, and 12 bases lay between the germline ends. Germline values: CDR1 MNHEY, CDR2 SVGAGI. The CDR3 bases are TGTGCCAGCAGTTACTCGAGGTTACAGGGCTCCTACGAGCAGTACTTC. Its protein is CASSYSRLQGSYEQYF.

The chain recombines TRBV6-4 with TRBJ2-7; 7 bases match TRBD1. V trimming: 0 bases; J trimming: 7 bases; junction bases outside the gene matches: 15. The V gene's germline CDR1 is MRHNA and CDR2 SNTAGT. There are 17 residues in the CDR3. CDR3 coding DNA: TGTGCCAGCAGTGACTCGAATCCCCGGGACAGTCGGTTTGAGCAGTACTTC. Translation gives CASSDSNPRDSRFEQYF.

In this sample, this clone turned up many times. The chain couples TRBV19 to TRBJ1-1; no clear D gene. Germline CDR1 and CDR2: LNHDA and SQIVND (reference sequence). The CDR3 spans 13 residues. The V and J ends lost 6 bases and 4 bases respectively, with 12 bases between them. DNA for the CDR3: TGTGCCAGTAGCCAACGGTCTGGCACTGAAGCTTTCTTT. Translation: CASSQRSGTEAFF.

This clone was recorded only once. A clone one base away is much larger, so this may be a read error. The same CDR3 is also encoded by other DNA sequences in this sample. The CDR3 nucleotides read TGTGCCAGCAGCGTAGCCGAAGGGCCTTCACCCCTCCACTTT. Its protein is CASSVAEGPSPLHF. This chain uses TRBV9 with TRBJ1-6; D is uncertain. Germline values: CDR1 SGDLS, CDR2 YYNGEE. The CDR3 is 14 residues long. The germline V and J ends were trimmed by 0 bases and 9 bases, with 10 bases remaining between them. Looking up the rest from reference TRBV9 and TRBJ1-6 gives the full variable domain: DSGVTQTPKHLITATGQRVTLRCSPRSGDLSVYWYQQSLDQGLQFLIQYYNGEERAKGNILERFSAQQFPDLHSELNLSSLELGDSALYFCASSVAEGPSPLHFGNGTRLTVT.

This CDR3 reads CASSLGRGNYNEQFF. CDR3 coding DNA: TGTGCCAGCAGTTTAGGACGGGGCAACTACAATGAGCAGTTCTTC. The rearrangement joins TRBV27 to TRBJ2-1, with D perhaps assigned TRBD1 or TRBD2 (5 bases each). The CDR3 is 15 amino acids. Trimming shortened V by 2 bases and J by 3 bases, and 11 bases separated the two germline ends. From germline, CDR1 is MNHEY and CDR2 SMNVEV (reference sequence).

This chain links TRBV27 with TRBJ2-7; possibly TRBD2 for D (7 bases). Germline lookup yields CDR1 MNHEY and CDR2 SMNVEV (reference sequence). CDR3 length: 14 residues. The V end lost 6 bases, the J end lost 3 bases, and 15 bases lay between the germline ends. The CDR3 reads CASSLGGDYYEQYF. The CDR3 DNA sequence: TGTGCCAGCAGCCTAGGGGGGGATTACTACGAGCAGTACTTC.

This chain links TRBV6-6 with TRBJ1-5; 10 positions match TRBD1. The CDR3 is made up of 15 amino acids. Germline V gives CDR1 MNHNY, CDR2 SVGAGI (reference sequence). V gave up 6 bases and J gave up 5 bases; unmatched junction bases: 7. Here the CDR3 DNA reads TGTGCCAGCAGCCCAGACAGGGGGCGCGATCAGCCCCAGCATTTT. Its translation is CASSPDRGRDQPQHF.

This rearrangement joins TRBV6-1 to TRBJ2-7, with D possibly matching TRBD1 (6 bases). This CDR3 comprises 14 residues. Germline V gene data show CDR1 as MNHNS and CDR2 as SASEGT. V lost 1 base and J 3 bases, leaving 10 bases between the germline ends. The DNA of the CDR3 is TGTGCCAGCAGTGAAGACAGGGTCAACTACGAGCAGTACTTC. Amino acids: CASSEDRVNYEQYF.

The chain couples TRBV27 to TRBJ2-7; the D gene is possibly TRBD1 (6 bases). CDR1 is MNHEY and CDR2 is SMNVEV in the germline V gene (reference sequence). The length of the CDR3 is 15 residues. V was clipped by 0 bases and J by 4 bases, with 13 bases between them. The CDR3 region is CASSLSSAGTYEQYF. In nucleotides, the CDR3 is TGTGCCAGCAGTTTATCGTCGGCAGGGACATACGAGCAGTACTTC.

The CDR3 here is CASSPRTPYQETQYF. The CDR3 DNA reads as TGTGCCAGCAGCCCCCGGACCCCGTACCAAGAGACCCAGTACTTC. The J gene is TRBJ2-5, the V gene TRBV27; D remains unclear. Trimming cost V 6 bases and J 0 bases, with 14 bases left between them. The CDR3 runs to 15 residues. Per the germline V gene, CDR1 is MNHEY and CDR2 is SMNVEV (reference sequence).

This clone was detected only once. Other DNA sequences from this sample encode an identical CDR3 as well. CDR3 loop: CASSLTGLGNQPQHF. CDR3 in DNA: TGTGCCAGCAGCTTAACAGGGCTGGGCAATCAGCCCCAGCATTTT. The chain links TRBV7-9 to TRBJ1-5; the D gene is possibly TRBD1 (6 bases). This CDR3 contains 15 residues. The germline V gene has CDR1 SEHNR and CDR2 FQNEAQ (reference sequence). V was shortened by 2 bases and J by 2 bases, with 10 bases between the two germline ends.

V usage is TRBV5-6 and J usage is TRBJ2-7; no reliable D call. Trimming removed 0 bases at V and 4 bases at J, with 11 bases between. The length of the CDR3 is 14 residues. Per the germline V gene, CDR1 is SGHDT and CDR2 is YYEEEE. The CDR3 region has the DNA TGTGCCAGCAGCTTGGCCTTGGCAGAATACGAGCAGTACTTC. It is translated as CASSLALAEYEQYF.

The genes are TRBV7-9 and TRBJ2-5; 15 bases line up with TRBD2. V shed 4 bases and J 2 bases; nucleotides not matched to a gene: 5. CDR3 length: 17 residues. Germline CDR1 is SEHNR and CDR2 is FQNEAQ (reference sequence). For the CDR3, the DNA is TGTGCCAGCAGCTCATTTGGACTAGCGGGAGGGCAAGAGACCCAGTACTTC. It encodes CASSSFGLAGGQETQYF.

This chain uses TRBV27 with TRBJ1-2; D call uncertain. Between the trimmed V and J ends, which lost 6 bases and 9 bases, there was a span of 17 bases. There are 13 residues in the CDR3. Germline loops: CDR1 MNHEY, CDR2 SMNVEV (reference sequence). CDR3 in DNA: TGTGCCAGCAGACCTCAAGAGATGGGAAGCTACACCTTC. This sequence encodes CASRPQEMGSYTF.

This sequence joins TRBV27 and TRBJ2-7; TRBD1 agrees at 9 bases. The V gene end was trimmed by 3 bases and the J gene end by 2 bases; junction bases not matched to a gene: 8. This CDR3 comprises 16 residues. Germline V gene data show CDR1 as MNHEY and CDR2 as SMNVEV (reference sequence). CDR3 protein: CASSLVSGTGPYEQYF. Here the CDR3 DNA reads TGTGCCAGCAGTTTGGTAAGCGGGACAGGGCCCTACGAGCAGTACTTC.

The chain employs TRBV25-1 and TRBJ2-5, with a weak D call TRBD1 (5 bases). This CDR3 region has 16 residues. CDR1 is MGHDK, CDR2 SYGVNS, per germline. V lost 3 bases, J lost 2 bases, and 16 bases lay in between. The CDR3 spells CASSDQGLRNQETQYF. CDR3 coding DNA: TGTGCCAGCAGTGACCAGGGTTTGAGGAATCAAGAGACCCAGTACTTC.

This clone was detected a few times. The CDR3 here is CASSPGLAGQETQYF. The CDR3 nucleotides read TGTGCCAGCAGCCCGGGACTAGCGGGGCAAGAGACCCAGTACTTC. The V gene is TRBV11-2, the J gene TRBJ2-5, with 13 bases identical to TRBD2. The CDR3 is made up of 15 amino acids. Trimming removed 5 bases from V and 2 bases from J; junction bases left unmatched: 2. Germline-derived CDR1 and CDR2 are SGHAT and FQNNGV.

CDR3 nucleotide sequence: TGTGCCAGCTCACTCAGGGAGAGCAATCAGCCCCAGCATTTT. Its protein product is CASSLRESNQPQHF. The chain couples TRBV18 to TRBJ1-5, with a weak D call TRBD1 (5 bases). Deletions cut 4 bases from V and 1 base from J, with 8 bases between. Per germline, CDR1 KGHSH and CDR2 LQKENI. This CDR3 spans 14 amino acids.

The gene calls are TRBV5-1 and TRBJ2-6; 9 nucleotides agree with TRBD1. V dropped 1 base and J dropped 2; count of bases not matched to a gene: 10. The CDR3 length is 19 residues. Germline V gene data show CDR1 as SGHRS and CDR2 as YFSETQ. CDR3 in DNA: TGCGCCAGCAGCTTGCTCTTGGGACAGGGATTCACTGGGGCCAACGTCCTGACTTTC. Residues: CASSLLLGQGFTGANVLTF.

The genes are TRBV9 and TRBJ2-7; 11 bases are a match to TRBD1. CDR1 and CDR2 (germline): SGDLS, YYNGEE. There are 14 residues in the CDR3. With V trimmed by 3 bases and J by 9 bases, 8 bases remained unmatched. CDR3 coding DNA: TGTGCCAGCAGCGAGGGACCGGGACAGGGGGTGCAGTACTTC. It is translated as CASSEGPGQGVQYF.

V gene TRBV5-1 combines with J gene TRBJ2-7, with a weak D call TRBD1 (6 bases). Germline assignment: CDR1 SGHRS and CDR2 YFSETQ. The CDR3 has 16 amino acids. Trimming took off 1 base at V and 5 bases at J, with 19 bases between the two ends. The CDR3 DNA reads TGCGCCAGCAGCTTGCCGACTTTCAGGGGTAATAACGAGCAGTACTTC. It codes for CASSLPTFRGNNEQYF.

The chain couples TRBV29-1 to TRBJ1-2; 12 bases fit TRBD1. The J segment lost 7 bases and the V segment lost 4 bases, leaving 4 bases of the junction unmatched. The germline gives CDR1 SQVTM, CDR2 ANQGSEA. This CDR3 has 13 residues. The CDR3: CSVVGTGGFGYTF. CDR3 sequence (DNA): TGCAGCGTTGTTGGGACAGGGGGCTTTGGCTACACCTTC.